These T cell receptor beta chains were read from a single sample in a study of control samples from healthy donors and cancer patients. The assay was immunoSEQ multiplex PCR, and TCRdb's table has in-frame clones only and misses some. This table holds 75,000 to 100,000 clones, roughly four fifths found once. Sequencing was performed on blood. These receptors came from a man in his 60s in good health. Each CDR3 is given with its conserved first and last residue. D genes are given only for firm matches. Clone sizes are given selectively: once, few, many, or a class where the clone is expanded.

j_gene	len	d_gene	abundance	v_gene	CDR3aa	CDR3nt
TRBJ2-2	16	.	.	TRBV11-2	CASSLAKGVDTGELFF	TGTGCCAGCAGCCTGGCGAAAGGCGTCGACACCGGGGAGCTGTTTTTT
TRBJ2-3	14	TRBD1	few	TRBV29-1	CSVRTGMGTDTQYF	TGCAGCGTACGGACAGGGATGGGCACAGATACGCAGTATTTT
TRBJ1-3	16	.	.	TRBV7-9	CASSLMTSVSGNTIYF	TGTGCCAGCAGCTTAATGACCTCAGTCTCTGGAAACACCATATATTTT
TRBJ1-2	15	.	few	TRBV14	CASSQDSVANYGYTF	TGTGCCAGCAGCCAAGACAGCGTAGCTAACTATGGCTACACCTTC
TRBJ2-2	13	.	.	TRBV4-2	CASRRSNTGELFF	TGTGCCAGCCGACGCTCGAACACCGGGGAGCTGTTTTTT
TRBJ2-1	15	TRBD2	.	TRBV28	CASSGDWEGYNEQFF	TGTGCCAGCAGTGGGGATTGGGAGGGATACAATGAGCAGTTCTTC
TRBJ1-3	16	.	once	TRBV18	CASSPPARGRGNTIYF	TGTGCCAGCTCACCACCGGCCAGGGGACGTGGAAACACCATATATTTT
TRBJ2-4	16	.	once	TRBV3-1/TRBV3-2	CASSQEGTLAKNIQYF	TGTGCCAGCAGCCAAGAAGGAACCTTAGCCAAAAACATTCAGTACTTC
TRBJ1-2	16	TRBD1	.	TRBV28	CASSFPDPGQGGGYTF	TGTGCCAGCAGTTTTCCCGATCCGGGACAGGGGGGTGGCTACACCTTC
TRBJ1-3	13	.	few	TRBV30	CAWSDLSGNTIYF	TGTGCCTGGAGTGACCTCTCTGGAAACACCATATATTTT
TRBJ2-7	14	.	.	TRBV4-1	CASSQDKGLYEQYF	TGCGCCAGCAGCCAAGATAAGGGCCTCTACGAGCAGTACTTC
TRBJ2-3	14	TRBD2	.	TRBV7-9	CASTKAGGADTQYF	TGTGCCAGCACCAAGGCGGGGGGAGCAGATACGCAGTATTTT
TRBJ2-1	16	TRBD2	.	TRBV7-3	CASSLLAGGTYNEQFF	TGTGCCAGCAGCTTATTAGCGGGGGGGACCTACAATGAGCAGTTCTTC
TRBJ2-1	10	.	few	TRBV30	CAWGNNEQFF	TGTGCCTGGGGAAACAATGAGCAGTTCTTC
TRBJ1-4	14	TRBD1	.	TRBV14	CASSQGQGRGKLFF	TGTGCCAGCAGCCAAGGACAGGGGAGAGGGAAACTGTTTTTT
TRBJ1-3	16	.	.	TRBV30	CAWNLPSADSGNTIYF	TGTGCCTGGAATCTCCCCTCGGCTGACTCTGGAAACACCATATATTTT
TRBJ2-5	16	.	.	TRBV24-1	CATSDRGGAAQETQYF	TGTGCCACCAGCGACCGAGGGGGGGCAGCCCAAGAGACCCAGTACTTC
TRBJ1-1	14	.	.	TRBV9	CASSVESRGTEAFF	TGTGCCAGCAGCGTAGAAAGTCGGGGCACTGAAGCTTTCTTT
TRBJ1-1	16	.	.	TRBV5-4	CASSSGGGVGNTEAFF	TGTGCCAGCAGCTCCGGAGGAGGTGTAGGGAACACTGAAGCTTTCTTT
TRBJ2-1	16	.	.	TRBV30	CAWSPLRGTLGNEQFF	TGTGCCTGGAGTCCCCTGCGGGGCACCCTTGGGAATGAGCAGTTCTTC
TRBJ1-1	13	.	.	TRBV6-1	CASSEFLVTEAFF	TGTGCCAGCAGTGAATTCCTGGTCACTGAAGCTTTCTTT
TRBJ2-7	15	.	.	TRBV19	CASSETAGLAHEQYF	TGTGCCAGTAGTGAGACTGCGGGCCTCGCCCACGAGCAGTACTTC
TRBJ2-7	16	TRBD2	.	TRBV15	CATSPRTSGMSYEQYF	TGTGCCACCAGCCCCCGGACTAGCGGGATGTCCTACGAGCAGTACTTC
TRBJ2-5	11	.	.	TRBV20-1	CSASAEETQYF	TGCAGTGCTAGTGCTGAAGAGACCCAGTACTTC
TRBJ2-7	14	TRBD1	.	TRBV2	CASSAGTGALGQYF	TGTGCCAGCAGTGCCGGGACAGGGGCCCTCGGGCAGTACTTC
TRBJ2-7	13	.	few	TRBV30	CAWSVTVNYEQYF	TGTGCCTGGAGTGTTACCGTAAACTACGAGCAGTACTTC
TRBJ1-1	15	.	once	TRBV25-1	CASTPRGASNTEAFF	TGTGCCAGCACTCCCCGGGGGGCATCGAACACTGAAGCTTTCTTT
TRBJ1-2	14	.	.	TRBV19	CASRVPGSNYGYTF	TGTGCCAGTAGGGTCCCAGGATCTAACTATGGCTACACCTTC
TRBJ2-7	15	TRBD2	once	TRBV7-8	CASSLLGGGAYEQYF	TGTGCCAGCAGCCTCCTTGGCGGGGGAGCCTACGAGCAGTACTTC
TRBJ1-5	13	.	.	TRBV4-2	CASSQEAHQPQHF	TGTGCCAGCAGCCAAGAAGCCCACCAGCCCCAGCATTTT
TRBJ1-1	13	.	.	TRBV12-3/TRBV12-4	CASSPQLNTEAFF	TGTGCCAGCAGCCCTCAGTTGAACACTGAAGCTTTCTTT
TRBJ1-1	13	.	.	TRBV5-4	CASSLRGNTEAFF	TGTGCCAGCAGCTTACGGGGCAACACTGAAGCTTTCTTT
TRBJ1-1	13	.	.	TRBV11-3	CASSPDLGTEAFF	TGTGCCAGCAGCCCCGATTTAGGCACTGAAGCTTTCTTT
TRBJ1-5	16	.	.	TRBV4-1	CASSQVWQHSNQPQHF	TGCGCCAGCAGCCAAGTGTGGCAGCATAGCAATCAGCCCCAGCATTTT
TRBJ1-1	13	.	.	TRBV7-2	CASSREGTTEAFF	TGTGCCAGCAGCAGGGAGGGCACCACTGAAGCTTTCTTT
TRBJ1-2	17	.	.	TRBV14	CASSQDLGGGAYYGYTF	TGTGCCAGCAGCCAAGATCTTGGGGGGGGCGCCTACTATGGCTACACCTTC
TRBJ2-1	17	TRBD2	.	TRBV18	CASSPPIAGDSYNEQFF	TGTGCCAGCTCACCCCCGATAGCGGGAGATTCCTACAATGAGCAGTTCTTC
TRBJ2-3	12	.	.	TRBV24-1	CATSDLRGTQYF	TGTGCCACCAGTGATCTCCGCGGGACGCAGTATTTT
TRBJ2-3	18	.	.	TRBV21-1	CASSKAGPDHKGTDTQYF	TGTGCCAGCAGCAAAGCAGGGCCAGACCACAAAGGCACAGATACGCAGTATTTT
TRBJ2-7	13	.	.	TRBV19	CASSTRGLREQYF	TGTGCCAGTAGTACCAGGGGCTTGAGGGAGCAGTACTTC
TRBJ2-7	13	.	.	TRBV4-1	CASSPDRGREQYF	TGCGCCAGCAGCCCGGATCGGGGCAGGGAGCAGTACTTC
TRBJ1-3	16	.	.	TRBV18	CASSPGSFLAGNTIYF	TGTGCCAGCTCACCCGGGAGTTTTTTAGCTGGAAACACCATATATTTT
TRBJ2-3	19	.	.	TRBV2	CASSDLIWDLRGSTDTQYF	TGTGCCAGCAGTGATCTAATTTGGGACCTAAGAGGGAGCACAGATACGCAGTATTTT
TRBJ2-6	17	.	.	TRBV5-4	CASSLATRGSGANVLTF	TGTGCCAGCAGCTTGGCCACCAGGGGCTCTGGGGCCAACGTCCTGACTTTC